The 23 T cell receptor beta chains below all came from one sample that was sequenced in a study of shared clonotypes between healthy human individuals. Data came from immunoSEQ multiplex PCR; TCRdb stores just in-frame clones and leaves some out. The table has 950,000 to 1,300,000 clones, approximately 76% seen once. The source material was memory CD4+ T cells sorted from blood. Subset: CD45RA-negative fraction. These receptors all come from a man in his late teens or twenties in good health.

The chain is built from TRBV12-5 and TRBJ2-2; D is possibly TRBD2 (5 bases). V lost 8 bases, J lost 3 bases, and 7 bases lay in between. CDR3 length: 12 amino acids. Germline V gene data show CDR1 as LGHNT and CDR2 as FRNRAP. The CDR3 region is CASRRDTGELFF. CDR3 DNA sequence: TGTGCTAGTCGGCGGGACACCGGGGAGCTGTTTTTT.

This clone was seen only once. A far larger clone is just one base off, so this is likely a read error. Other nucleotide sequences in the sample specify the same CDR3. The V call is TRBV6-1, the J call TRBJ1-2; tentatively, D is TRBD1 (5 bases). Germline loops: CDR1 MNHNS, CDR2 SASEGT. Deletions cut 3 bases from V and 6 bases from J, with 20 bases between. This CDR3 is 16 amino acids long. For the CDR3, the DNA is TGTGCCAGCAGTGACGTCAACAGAGACGTGGGGCATGGCTACACCTTC. Amino acid sequence: CASSDVNRDVGHGYTF.

Details on this clone: Distinct nucleotide sequences in the sample also encode this CDR3. The chain has TRBV19 and TRBJ2-7, with 10 bases matching TRBD2. In germline, CDR1 is LNHDA, CDR2 SQIVND (reference sequence). With V trimmed by 5 bases and J by 1 base, 2 bases remained unmatched. This CDR3 spans 14 amino acids. The CDR3 region is CASSRTSGSYEQYF. The CDR3 bases are TGTGCCAGTAGTCGGACTAGCGGTTCCTACGAGCAGTACTTC.

The chain has TRBV27 and TRBJ2-1; tentatively, D is TRBD1 (5 bases). Germline CDR1 MNHEY, CDR2 SMNVEV (reference sequence). V dropped 0 bases and J dropped 4 bases, with 10 bases sitting between them. The CDR3 consists of 15 residues. CDR3 region: CASSLSRQFYNEQFF. The CDR3 nucleotides are TGTGCCAGCAGTTTATCAAGACAGTTTTACAATGAGCAGTTCTTC.

With regard to this clone: Possible read error: a much larger clone is one base away. Other DNA sequences of this sample code for an identical CDR3. The rearrangement joins TRBV18 to TRBJ2-7; D not resolved. The V end lost 3 bases, the J end lost 0 bases, and 3 bases lay between the germline ends. CDR1 KGHSH and CDR2 LQKENI come from the germline V gene. CDR3 length: 12 residues. The CDR3 nucleotides are TGTGCCAGCTCACCCAACTCCTACGAGCAGTACTTC. Translating it yields CASSPNSYEQYF.

This rearrangement joins TRBV27 to TRBJ2-1; D is ambiguous. V was clipped by 3 bases and J by 0 bases, with 9 bases between them. From germline, CDR1 is MNHEY and CDR2 SMNVEV (reference sequence). CDR3 size: 15 residues. The CDR3 sequence: CASSFDSSSYNEQFF. CDR3 sequence (DNA): TGTGCCAGCAGTTTCGACTCCAGCTCCTACAATGAGCAGTTCTTC.

This clone was seen more than once but under ten times. As DNA, the CDR3 is TGCGCCAGCAGCTTGTTACTAGCGGGGAGCACAGATACGCAGTATTTT. Its translation is CASSLLLAGSTDTQYF. The chain combines TRBV5-1 with TRBJ2-3; 10 bases line up with TRBD2. The CDR3 extends over 16 amino acids. The junction had 2 bases not matched to a gene; V was cut back by 1 base and J by 0 bases. The germline V gene encodes CDR1 SGHRS and CDR2 YFSETQ.

This clone was observed a handful of times. The V and J genes are TRBV5-1 and TRBJ2-1, with D perhaps assigned TRBD1 or TRBD2 (8 bases each). CDR3 size: 17 residues. The germline CDR1 and CDR2 sequences are SGHRS and YFSETQ. Between the trimmed V and J ends, which lost 5 bases and 7 bases, there was a span of 25 bases. The CDR3 DNA follows: TGCGCCAGCAGTCCCCAGGGGGCGGGAGGCGCCCGGAATGAGCAGTTCTTC. Translation gives CASSPQGAGGARNEQFF.

A word on this clone: This sample includes further DNA sequences coding for the same CDR3. This chain links TRBV4-1 with TRBJ1-4; D not resolved. This CDR3 has 14 residues. Trimming removed 0 bases at V and 8 bases at J, with 10 bases between. Germline V gene data show CDR1 as MGHRA and CDR2 as YSYEKL. CDR3 amino acids: CASSQDRVREKLFF. CDR3 nucleotide sequence: TGCGCCAGCAGCCAAGATCGAGTCCGGGAAAAACTGTTTTTT.

This clone appeared many times. V gene TRBV7-9 combines with J gene TRBJ1-2; no definite D call. Trimming left V 0 bases short and J 13 bases short, with 15 bases between. Germline V gives CDR1 SEHNR, CDR2 FQNEAQ (reference sequence). The CDR3 has 13 amino acids. The CDR3 reads CASSLAGYTASTF. DNA of the CDR3: TGTGCCAGCAGCTTAGCGGGTTATACAGCGAGCACCTTC.

This clone was found many times. This sequence joins TRBV7-6 and TRBJ1-1; perhaps TRBD1 as D (6 bases). V lost 8 bases to trimming and J lost 1 base, with 8 bases between them. This CDR3 has 12 amino acids. The germline V gene encodes CDR1 SGHVS and CDR2 FNYEAQ. CDR3 DNA sequence: TGTGCCAGCCGGGACAAGAACACTGAAGCTTTCTTT. Its protein is CASRDKNTEAFF.

The chain recombines TRBV10-3 with TRBJ1-4; D is uncertain. Trimming took off 3 bases at V and 5 bases at J, with 10 bases between the two ends. This CDR3 is 14 amino acids long. The germline V gene has CDR1 ENHRY and CDR2 SYGVKD. The CDR3 protein is CAISEGQPNEKLFF. For the CDR3, the DNA is TGTGCCATCAGTGAAGGGCAGCCGAATGAAAAACTGTTTTTT.

Concerning this clone itself: In the same sample, other DNA sequences code for this CDR3. The CDR3 bases are TGTGCCAGCAGCTTAGCGGGAGACCCTTCCTACAATGAGCAGTTCTTC. Protein sequence: CASSLAGDPSYNEQFF. This sequence joins TRBV7-2 and TRBJ2-1; maybe TRBD2 (5 bases). The CDR3 loop spans 16 amino acids. Looked up from germline, CDR1 is SGHTA and CDR2 is FQGNSA. V was cut by 0 bases and J by 1 base, with 10 bases left in between.

This sequence joins TRBV27 and TRBJ2-3; 8 nucleotides line up with TRBD1. Losses at the gene ends were 7 bases for V and 1 base for J; bases not matched to a gene: 4. Germline CDR1 is MNHEY and CDR2 is SMNVEV (reference sequence). This CDR3 region has 14 residues. The CDR3 sequence is CASTPGQGTDTQYF. The CDR3 coding sequence is TGTGCCAGCACACCGGGACAGGGCACAGATACGCAGTATTTT.

The genes are TRBV4-1 and TRBJ2-5, with D unclear. The J call may be in error: the DNA end matches TRBJ2-7 better. From germline, CDR1 is MGHRA and CDR2 YSYEKL. This CDR3 region has 15 residues. CDR3 nucleotide sequence: TGCGCCAGCAGCCAATTGACACTGAGCTCCTACGAGCAGTACTTC. The encoded protein is CASSQLTLSSYEQYF.

As regards this clone: Given a much more abundant clone one base away, this may be a read error. Other DNA sequences in this sample translate to the same CDR3. The chain has TRBV2 and TRBJ2-5; 10 bases align to TRBD1. Germline loops: CDR1 SNHLY, CDR2 FYNNEI. The CDR3 sequence is 14 residues long. The trim removed 6 bases at V and 2 bases at J, leaving 3 bases unmatched. CDR3 in DNA: TGTGCCAGCAGCCGGGACAGGGGACAAGAGACCCAGTACTTC. Residues: CASSRDRGQETQYF. Based on the CDR3 plus reference TRBV2 and TRBJ2-5, the full variable domain is EPEVTQTPSHQVTQMGQEVILRCVPISNHLYFYWYRQILGQKVEFLVSFYNNEISEKSEIFDDQFSVERPDGSNFTLKIRSTKLEDSAMYFCASSRDRGQETQYFGPGTRLLVL.

This chain uses TRBV19 with TRBJ2-7, with TRBD1 matching 7 bases. The CDR3 contains 13 residues. The germline CDR1 and CDR2 sequences are LNHDA and SQIVND (reference sequence). Trimming took 4 bases from V and 4 from J; bases not matched to a gene: 4. The CDR3 nucleotides read TGTGCCAGTAGTAGGGGACAGAAATACGAGCAGTACTTC. This sequence encodes CASSRGQKYEQYF.

The V gene is TRBV30, the J gene TRBJ1-6; D not certain. CDR3 size: 16 residues. V gave up 1 base and J gave up 0 bases, with 10 bases separating them. CDR1 and CDR2 (germline): GTSNPN, SVGIG (reference sequence). The CDR3 reads CAWSEPRSSYNSPLHF. The CDR3 DNA reads as TGTGCCTGGAGTGAACCCAGGAGCTCCTATAATTCACCCCTCCACTTT.

The chain is built from TRBV27 and TRBJ2-3; weak D call: TRBD2 (5 bases). The CDR3 has 15 amino acids. The germline V gene has CDR1 MNHEY and CDR2 SMNVEV (reference sequence). V was pared by 2 bases and J by 2 bases, with 11 bases between. The CDR3 sequence: CASSLGRRNTDTQYF. DNA of the CDR3: TGTGCCAGCAGTTTAGGGAGAAGAAACACAGATACGCAGTATTTT.

CDR3 sequence (DNA): TGCGCCAGCAGTCCGAGCGGGACGAACACCGGGGAGCTGTTTTTT. Amino acids: CASSPSGTNTGELFF. This chain uses TRBV5-1 with TRBJ2-2; 7 bases are a match to TRBD2. Germline CDR1 reads SGHRS; CDR2 reads YFSETQ. The CDR3 loop spans 15 amino acids. The junction had 4 bases not matched to a gene; V was cut back by 5 bases and J by 0 bases.

The chain couples TRBV5-4 to TRBJ2-5, with 7 positions matching TRBD2. J gave up 2 bases and V 0 bases, and 16 bases lay outside the gene matches. The CDR3 length is 19 residues. From germline, CDR1 is SGHNT and CDR2 YYREEE (reference sequence). The CDR3 loop reads CASSLGLANRGSRQETQYF. The CDR3 region has the DNA TGTGCCAGCAGCTTGGGACTAGCTAACCGGGGGTCGCGTCAAGAGACCCAGTACTTC. Using reference TRBV5-4 and TRBJ2-5 for the parts outside the CDR3, the full variable domain is ETGVTQSPTHLIKTRGQQVTLRCSSQSGHNTVSWYQQALGQGPQFIFQYYREEENGRGNFPPRFSGLQFPNYSSELNVNALELDDSALYLCASSLGLANRGSRQETQYFGPGTRLLVL.

The chain joins TRBV30 to TRBJ2-1; 8 positions match TRBD2. Per the germline V gene, CDR1 is GTSNPN and CDR2 is SVGIG (reference sequence). The CDR3 has 12 residues. The V gene end was trimmed by 2 bases and the J gene end by 12 bases; junction bases not matched to a gene: 6. Written as DNA, the CDR3 is TGTGCCTGGAGTCTGACTAGCGAGGCGCAGTTCTTC. Translation gives CAWSLTSEAQFF.

This chain uses TRBV10-3 with TRBJ2-3, with 7 bases that match TRBD2. V shed 5 bases, J shed 14 bases, and the junction held 13 bases outside the gene matches. The CDR3 has 13 residues. Germline loops: CDR1 ENHRY, CDR2 SYGVKD. DNA of the CDR3: TGTGCCATCAGTCAGAGTGGCGGGAGTGTGTTGTATTTT. Translating gives CAISQSGGSVLYF.